Listed below are T cell receptor beta chains from one sample, sequenced in a study of blood T cell repertoires in COVID-19. TCRdb's table, derived via immunoSEQ multiplex PCR, lists solely in-frame clones and lacks some. The table shows fewer than 300,000 clones, with approximately 90% occurring only once. Sequencing was performed on PBMCs or T cells enriched from blood (not recorded which). All receptors come from a middle-aged woman with acute COVID-19. Each CDR3 is given with its conserved first and last residue. The D gene is left open where the match is weak. A clone size is listed for some rows: how often the clone was seen (once, few, many), or a class if it is expanded.

D gene: TRBD2
V gene: TRBV5-1
clone size: .
J gene: TRBJ2-1
CDR3 protein: CASSLASGGSFYNEQFF
CDR3 DNA: TGCGCCAGCAGCTTGGCTAGCGGGGGGTCCTTCTACAATGAGCAGTTCTTC

D gene: .
V gene: TRBV7-9
clone size: .
J gene: TRBJ2-7
CDR3 protein: CASSHSNYEQYF
CDR3 DNA: TGTGCCAGCAGCCATAGTAACTACGAGCAGTACTTC

D gene: TRBD2
V gene: TRBV6-5
clone size: .
J gene: TRBJ2-1
CDR3 protein: CASSLRGAGDEQFF
CDR3 DNA: TGTGCCAGCAGTTTGCGAGGTGCGGGGGATGAGCAGTTCTTC

D gene: .
V gene: TRBV5-6
clone size: .
J gene: TRBJ2-1
CDR3 protein: CASSRDNSYNEQFF
CDR3 DNA: TGTGCCAGCAGCAGGGACAACTCCTACAATGAGCAGTTCTTC

D gene: TRBD1
V gene: TRBV30
clone size: .
J gene: TRBJ1-2
CDR3 protein: CAWSPDRGIYGYTF
CDR3 DNA: TGTGCCTGGAGCCCCGACAGGGGGATCTATGGCTACACCTTC

D gene: TRBD1
V gene: TRBV18
clone size: .
J gene: TRBJ2-5
CDR3 protein: CASSLGQGGSPVGQETQYF
CDR3 DNA: TGTGCCAGCTCACTGGGACAGGGCGGAAGCCCCGTGGGGCAAGAGACCCAGTACTTC

D gene: .
V gene: TRBV27
clone size: .
J gene: TRBJ1-6
CDR3 protein: CASSLSPPRRGNSPLHF
CDR3 DNA: TGTGCCAGCAGTTTATCGCCCCCTCGACGGGGTAATTCACCCCTCCACTTT

D gene: .
V gene: TRBV28
clone size: .
J gene: TRBJ1-2
CDR3 protein: CASSAGRDYGYTF
CDR3 DNA: TGTGCCAGCAGTGCGGGGAGAGACTATGGCTACACCTTC

D gene: TRBD1
V gene: TRBV30
clone size: .
J gene: TRBJ1-5
CDR3 protein: CAWSGDRVDQPQHF
CDR3 DNA: TGTGCCTGGAGTGGGGACAGGGTGGACCAGCCCCAGCATTTT

D gene: .
V gene: TRBV20-1
clone size: .
J gene: TRBJ2-5
CDR3 protein: CSASPLQAQSLGQYF
CDR3 DNA: TGCAGTGCTAGTCCCCTCCAGGCCCAGTCGCTGGGCCAGTACTTC

D gene: TRBD1
V gene: TRBV19
clone size: .
J gene: TRBJ2-7
CDR3 protein: CASSPGTAHYEQYF
CDR3 DNA: TGTGCCAGTAGTCCCGGGACAGCACACTACGAGCAGTACTTC

D gene: .
V gene: TRBV3-1/TRBV3-2
clone size: .
J gene: TRBJ1-2
CDR3 protein: CASSRKTANYGYTF
CDR3 DNA: TGTGCCAGCAGTCGAAAGACAGCTAACTATGGCTACACCTTC

D gene: TRBD1
V gene: TRBV7-9
clone size: .
J gene: TRBJ1-1
CDR3 protein: CASSPIQGANTEAFF
CDR3 DNA: TGTGCCAGCAGCCCAATACAGGGGGCGAACACTGAAGCTTTCTTT

D gene: .
V gene: TRBV7-2
clone size: .
J gene: TRBJ2-1
CDR3 protein: CASSSRTYNEQFF
CDR3 DNA: TGTGCCAGCAGCTCCCGGACTTACAATGAGCAGTTCTTC

D gene: TRBD1
V gene: TRBV13
clone size: .
J gene: TRBJ1-1
CDR3 protein: CASSRDRNTEAFF
CDR3 DNA: TGTGCCAGCAGCCGGGACAGGAACACTGAAGCTTTCTTT

D gene: .
V gene: TRBV18
clone size: .
J gene: TRBJ1-5
CDR3 protein: CASTESYGDQPQHF
CDR3 DNA: TGTGCCAGCACAGAATCGTACGGGGATCAGCCCCAGCATTTT

D gene: TRBD2
V gene: TRBV7-2
clone size: .
J gene: TRBJ2-1
CDR3 protein: CASRSQREGPWNEQFF
CDR3 DNA: TGTGCCAGCAGGTCTCAGCGGGAGGGCCCTTGGAATGAGCAGTTCTTC

D gene: .
V gene: TRBV2
clone size: .
J gene: TRBJ1-5
CDR3 protein: CASSKTTGNQPQHF
CDR3 DNA: TGTGCCAGCAGTAAAACCACAGGGAATCAGCCCCAGCATTTT

D gene: TRBD2
V gene: TRBV5-1
clone size: once
J gene: TRBJ2-5
CDR3 protein: CASRYEGGSKETQYF
CDR3 DNA: TGCGCCAGCAGATATGAGGGCGGGAGCAAAGAGACCCAGTACTTC

D gene: TRBD2
V gene: TRBV3-1/TRBV3-2
clone size: .
J gene: TRBJ2-3
CDR3 protein: CASSQGGVAGGSDTQYF
CDR3 DNA: TGTGCCAGCAGCCAAGGGGGGGTAGCGGGAGGCTCAGATACGCAGTATTTT

D gene: .
V gene: TRBV5-1
clone size: .
J gene: TRBJ1-1
CDR3 protein: CASSVDSLNTEAFF
CDR3 DNA: TGCGCCAGCAGCGTGGACAGCCTGAACACTGAAGCTTTCTTT

D gene: .
V gene: TRBV7-9
clone size: .
J gene: TRBJ1-1
CDR3 protein: CASSSAQGWGTEAFF
CDR3 DNA: TGTGCCAGCAGCTCCGCGCAGGGATGGGGCACTGAAGCTTTCTTT

D gene: .
V gene: TRBV3-1/TRBV3-2
clone size: .
J gene: TRBJ1-6
CDR3 protein: CASSRTENSPLHF
CDR3 DNA: TGTGCCAGCAGCCGGACAGAGAATTCACCCCTCCACTTT

D gene: TRBD2
V gene: TRBV3-1/TRBV3-2
clone size: once
J gene: TRBJ2-3
CDR3 protein: CASSQDREGADTQYF
CDR3 DNA: TGTGCCAGCAGCCAAGATCGGGAGGGGGCAGATACGCAGTATTTT

D gene: TRBD1
V gene: TRBV5-4
clone size: .
J gene: TRBJ1-2
CDR3 protein: CASSFRDREIGYTF
CDR3 DNA: TGTGCCAGCAGCTTCCGGGACAGGGAGATTGGCTACACCTTC

D gene: TRBD2
V gene: TRBV7-2
clone size: .
J gene: TRBJ2-3
CDR3 protein: CASSLVAGGEDTQYF
CDR3 DNA: TGTGCCAGCAGCTTAGTAGCGGGAGGGGAAGATACGCAGTATTTT

D gene: TRBD1
V gene: TRBV24-1
clone size: .
J gene: TRBJ2-2
CDR3 protein: CATSDSGTGEPGELFF
CDR3 DNA: TGTGCCACCAGTGATTCGGGCACAGGGGAACCCGGGGAGCTGTTTTTT

D gene: .
V gene: TRBV21-1
clone size: .
J gene: TRBJ2-1
CDR3 protein: CASSKRLRLAGTTHYNEQFF
CDR3 DNA: TGTGCCAGCAGCAAAAGACTGAGACTAGCGGGAACAACCCACTACAATGAGCAGTTCTTC

D gene: TRBD1
V gene: TRBV4-1
clone size: .
J gene: TRBJ1-3
CDR3 protein: CASSTTGSSRNTIYF
CDR3 DNA: TGCGCCAGCAGTACGACAGGGTCTTCGAGAAACACCATATATTTT

D gene: .
V gene: TRBV15
clone size: .
J gene: TRBJ2-3
CDR3 protein: CATSRAGSGTDTQYF
CDR3 DNA: TGTGCCACCAGCAGAGCAGGTAGCGGAACAGATACGCAGTATTTT

D gene: TRBD2
V gene: TRBV2
clone size: .
J gene: TRBJ2-3
CDR3 protein: CASSEGTRASTDTQYF
CDR3 DNA: TGTGCCAGCAGTGAGGGGACTAGGGCAAGCACAGATACGCAGTATTTT

D gene: TRBD1
V gene: TRBV18
clone size: .
J gene: TRBJ1-2
CDR3 protein: CASDTTGGVNYGYTF
CDR3 DNA: TGTGCCAGCGACACCACAGGGGGCGTAAACTATGGCTACACCTTC

D gene: .
V gene: TRBV4-3
clone size: .
J gene: TRBJ1-2
CDR3 protein: CASSQGDSTGYTF
CDR3 DNA: TGCGCCAGCAGCCAGGGTGACAGCACTGGCTACACCTTC

D gene: .
V gene: TRBV21-1
clone size: .
J gene: TRBJ1-3
CDR3 protein: CASSTLHRGLSGNTIYF
CDR3 DNA: TGTGCCAGCAGCACCCTCCACAGGGGGCTGTCTGGAAACACCATATATTTT

D gene: TRBD1
V gene: TRBV7-9
clone size: .
J gene: TRBJ1-2
CDR3 protein: CASSLEIRSAQGNYGYTF
CDR3 DNA: TGTGCCAGCAGCTTAGAGATACGGTCGGCACAGGGGAACTATGGCTACACCTTC

D gene: TRBD2
V gene: TRBV11-1
clone size: .
J gene: TRBJ2-1
CDR3 protein: CASSPYSGSSYNEQFF
CDR3 DNA: TGTGCCAGCAGCCCATATAGCGGGAGCTCCTACAATGAGCAGTTCTTC

D gene: .
V gene: TRBV7-2
clone size: .
J gene: TRBJ1-5
CDR3 protein: CASSLSPRNSNQPQHF
CDR3 DNA: TGTGCCAGCAGCCTTAGTCCTCGCAATAGCAATCAGCCCCAGCATTTT

D gene: .
V gene: TRBV4-1
clone size: .
J gene: TRBJ1-5
CDR3 protein: CASSPRLGGGQPQHF
CDR3 DNA: TGCGCCAGCAGCCCAAGATTGGGGGGGGGACAGCCCCAGCATTTT

D gene: TRBD1
V gene: TRBV7-2
clone size: .
J gene: TRBJ1-2
CDR3 protein: CASSPRQGNYGYTF
CDR3 DNA: TGTGCCAGCAGCCCGAGACAGGGGAACTATGGCTACACCTTC

D gene: .
V gene: TRBV18
clone size: .
J gene: TRBJ1-1
CDR3 protein: CASLQQGTNTEAFF
CDR3 DNA: TGTGCCAGCCTACAACAGGGAACTAACACTGAAGCTTTCTTT

D gene: TRBD1
V gene: TRBV10-1
clone size: .
J gene: TRBJ1-6
CDR3 protein: CASSEQGVGNSPLHF
CDR3 DNA: TGCGCCAGCAGTGAGCAGGGGGTCGGTAATTCACCCCTCCACTTT

D gene: .
V gene: TRBV5-1
clone size: .
J gene: TRBJ1-5
CDR3 protein: CASSLGGAEHQPQHF
CDR3 DNA: TGCGCCAGCAGCTTGGGCGGGGCCGAACATCAGCCCCAGCATTTT

D gene: .
V gene: TRBV25-1
clone size: .
J gene: TRBJ1-4
CDR3 protein: CASSEGAKRNEKLFF
CDR3 DNA: TGTGCCAGCAGTGAGGGAGCCAAAAGGAATGAAAAACTGTTTTTT

D gene: TRBD2
V gene: TRBV7-9
clone size: .
J gene: TRBJ2-3
CDR3 protein: CASSSLAGGRTQYF
CDR3 DNA: TGTGCCAGCAGCTCACTAGCGGGGGGGCGTACGCAGTATTTT

D gene: TRBD2
V gene: TRBV30
clone size: .
J gene: TRBJ2-7
CDR3 protein: CAWSKGTNYEQYF
CDR3 DNA: TGTGCCTGGAGTAAGGGGACTAACTACGAGCAGTACTTC

D gene: .
V gene: TRBV25-1
clone size: .
J gene: TRBJ1-4
CDR3 protein: CASSVGATNEKLFF
CDR3 DNA: TGTGCCAGCAGTGTAGGAGCAACTAATGAAAAACTGTTTTTT

D gene: .
V gene: TRBV25-1
clone size: .
J gene: TRBJ1-1
CDR3 protein: CASSVFTGNPDLRVF
CDR3 DNA: TGTGCCAGCAGTGTTTTTACAGGCAACCCGGACCTTAGGGTCTTT

D gene: TRBD1
V gene: TRBV18
clone size: .
J gene: TRBJ1-1
CDR3 protein: CASSPTGRNTEAFF
CDR3 DNA: TGTGCCAGCTCACCGACAGGGCGGAACACTGAAGCTTTCTTT

D gene: .
V gene: TRBV1
clone size: .
J gene: TRBJ2-1
CDR3 protein: CTSSPSGRLNEQFF
CDR3 DNA: TGCACCAGCAGCCCTAGCGGGAGGTTGAATGAGCAGTTCTTC

D gene: TRBD2
V gene: TRBV7-9
clone size: .
J gene: TRBJ2-7
CDR3 protein: CASSGPGTSSAEQYF
CDR3 DNA: TGTGCCAGCAGCGGACCCGGGACTAGCTCTGCCGAGCAGTACTTC

D gene: TRBD1
V gene: TRBV7-9
clone size: .
J gene: TRBJ1-4
CDR3 protein: CASSSSPGTGFEKLFF
CDR3 DNA: TGTGCCAGCAGCTCCAGTCCCGGGACAGGGTTTGAAAAACTGTTTTTT

D gene: .
V gene: TRBV11-2
clone size: .
J gene: TRBJ1-1
CDR3 protein: CASSSQNRVNTEAFF
CDR3 DNA: TGTGCCAGCAGCTCCCAAAACAGGGTGAACACTGAAGCTTTCTTT

D gene: TRBD2
V gene: TRBV19
clone size: .
J gene: TRBJ2-7
CDR3 protein: CASSITSGSYEQYF
CDR3 DNA: TGTGCCAGTAGTATCACTAGCGGGAGTTACGAGCAGTACTTC

D gene: TRBD1
V gene: TRBV24-1
clone size: .
J gene: TRBJ2-7
CDR3 protein: CATSDPRTTGGSYEQYF
CDR3 DNA: TGTGCCACCAGTGATCCCAGGACTACAGGGGGGTCCTACGAGCAGTACTTC

D gene: TRBD1
V gene: TRBV5-1
clone size: .
J gene: TRBJ1-1
CDR3 protein: CASSLAGQGANTEAFF
CDR3 DNA: TGCGCCAGCAGCTTGGCCGGGCAGGGGGCGAACACTGAAGCTTTCTTT

D gene: TRBD1
V gene: TRBV4-3
clone size: .
J gene: TRBJ1-2
CDR3 protein: CASSQDRGHNYGYTF
CDR3 DNA: TGCGCCAGCAGCCAAGACAGGGGGCATAACTATGGCTACACCTTC

D gene: .
V gene: TRBV25-1
clone size: .
J gene: TRBJ2-5
CDR3 protein: CASRGDYRDTYQETQYF
CDR3 DNA: TGTGCCAGCAGGGGAGATTACCGGGACACCTACCAAGAGACCCAGTACTTC

D gene: TRBD1
V gene: TRBV7-3
clone size: .
J gene: TRBJ1-2
CDR3 protein: CASSPTGGAGGYTF
CDR3 DNA: TGTGCCAGCAGCCCGACAGGGGGCGCGGGTGGCTACACCTTC

D gene: .
V gene: TRBV11-2
clone size: once
J gene: TRBJ1-1
CDR3 protein: CVSSPGTKNTEAFF
CDR3 DNA: TGTGTCAGCAGTCCCGGGACAAAGAACACTGAAGCTTTCTTT

D gene: .
V gene: TRBV28
clone size: .
J gene: TRBJ1-2
CDR3 protein: CASSFLPQGLRGYTF
CDR3 DNA: TGTGCCAGCAGTTTTCTTCCCCAGGGCTTGAGGGGCTACACCTTC